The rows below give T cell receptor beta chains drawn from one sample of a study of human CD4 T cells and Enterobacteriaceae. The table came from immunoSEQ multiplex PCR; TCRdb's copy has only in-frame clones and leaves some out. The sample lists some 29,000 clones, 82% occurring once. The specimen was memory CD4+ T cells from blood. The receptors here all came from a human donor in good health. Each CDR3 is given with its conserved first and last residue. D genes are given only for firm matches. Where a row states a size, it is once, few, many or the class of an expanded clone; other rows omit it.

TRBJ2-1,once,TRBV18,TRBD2,TGTGCCAGCTCAGAGCGGGAGGAAGGTGAGCAGTTCTTC,CASSEREEGEQFF
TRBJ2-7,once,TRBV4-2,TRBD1,TGTGCCAGCAGCCGCCCAAGAACCGGGACAGCCCCCTACGAGCAGTACTTC,CASSRPRTGTAPYEQYF
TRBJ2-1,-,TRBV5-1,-,TGCGCCAGCTCTATCGACAAGATCACTTCGCAGTTCTTC,CASSIDKITSQFF
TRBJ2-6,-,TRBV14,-,TGTGCCAGCAGCCAAGTCGAGGGCAGGGCCCCCTCTGGGGCCAACGTCCTGACTTTC,CASSQVEGRAPSGANVLTF
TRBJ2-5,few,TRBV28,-,TGTGCCAGCAGTAACGGAGGATCGCAAGAGACCCAGTACTTC,CASSNGGSQETQYF
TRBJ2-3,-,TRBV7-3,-,TGTGCCAGCAGCTTAGGGCTCGACACAGATACGCAGTATTTT,CASSLGLDTDTQYF
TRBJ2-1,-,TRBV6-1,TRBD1,TGTGCCAGCAGTGAAGACGGGACAGGGGTGGGGACACACAATGAGCAGTTCTTC,CASSEDGTGVGTHNEQFF
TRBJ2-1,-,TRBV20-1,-,TGCAGTGCCATACTAGTCAATGAGCAGTTCTTC,CSAILVNEQFF
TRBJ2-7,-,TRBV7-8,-,TGTGCCAGCACTCAGGGGAACTCCTACGAGCAGTACTTC,CASTQGNSYEQYF
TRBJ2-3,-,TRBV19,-,TGTGCCAGTAGGGGGCTATCGGCCACAGATACGCAGTATTTT,CASRGLSATDTQYF
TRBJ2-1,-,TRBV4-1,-,TGCGCCAGCAGCCTCGGGACCGACAATGAGCAGTTCTTC,CASSLGTDNEQFF
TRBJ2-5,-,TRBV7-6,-,TGTGCCAGCAGCTTAGCCCCGGCGCAAGAGACCCAGTACTTC,CASSLAPAQETQYF
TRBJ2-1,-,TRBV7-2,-,TGTGCCAGCAGCTTAAGTCCGTCGAGCTCCTACAATGAGCAGTTCTTC,CASSLSPSSSYNEQFF
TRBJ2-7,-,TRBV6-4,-,TGTGCCAGCAGTTTCCTGGTGGGGGAAAGCTCCTACGAGCAGTACTTC,CASSFLVGESSYEQYF
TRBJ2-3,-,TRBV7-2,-,TGTGCCAGCAGCGCCCACGGGAGCGGATCTAGCACAGATACGCAGTATTTT,CASSAHGSGSSTDTQYF
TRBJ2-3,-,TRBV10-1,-,TGCGCCAGCCGCCCCGGGCCAGATACGCAGTATTTT,CASRPGPDTQYF
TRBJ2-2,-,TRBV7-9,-,TGTGCCAGCAGCTTAGTTTTTCAGGCGAACACCGGGGAGCTGTTTTTT,CASSLVFQANTGELFF
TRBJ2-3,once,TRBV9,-,TGTGCCAGCAGCGCAAAACCCTCCGGGGTGGATACGCAGTATTTT,CASSAKPSGVDTQYF
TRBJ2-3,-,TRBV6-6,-,TGTGCCAGCAGGACCATGGGATCAGATACGCAGTATTTT,CASRTMGSDTQYF
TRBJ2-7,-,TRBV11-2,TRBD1,TGTGCCAGCAGCCGGACAGGCCGAACCTACGAGCAGTACTTC,CASSRTGRTYEQYF
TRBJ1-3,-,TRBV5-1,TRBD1,TGCGCCAGCAGCACCGGGACAGGCCCCTCTGGAAACACCATATATTTT,CASSTGTGPSGNTIYF
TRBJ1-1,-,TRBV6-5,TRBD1,TGTGCCAGCAGTTACTCGAGTTCAGGGGGGAACACTGAAGCTTTCTTT,CASSYSSSGGNTEAFF
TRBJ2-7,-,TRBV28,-,TGTGCCAGCAGTCCACCTTTTGGCGGCGAGCAGTACTTC,CASSPPFGGEQYF
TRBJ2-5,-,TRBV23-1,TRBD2,TGCGCCAGCAGTCCCAGGACTAGCGGGAGTAAAAAAAGGTCTTCGGAGACCCAGTACTTC,CASSPRTSGSKKRSSETQYF
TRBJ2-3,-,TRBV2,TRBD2,TGTGCCAGCAGTACTACTAGCGGGATGGATACGCAGTATTTT,CASSTTSGMDTQYF
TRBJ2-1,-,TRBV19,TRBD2,TGTGCCAGTAGTATACAGTCTAGCGGACCATACAATGAGCAGTTCTTC,CASSIQSSGPYNEQFF
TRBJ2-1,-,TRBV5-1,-,TGCGCCAGCAGCCGAACCCGGGACAATGAGCAGTTCTTC,CASSRTRDNEQFF